The source of this T cell receptor (beta chain) is a study of cytomegalovirus exposure and HLA in healthy donors. Libraries were prepared by immunoSEQ multiplex PCR; TCRdb keeps only in-frame clonotypes and omits some of them. Counted here are about 130,000 clones, about 91% occurring once; the ten biggest clones make up more than 0.95%. The table lists this clone with a few counts. Germline trimming cut 5 bases from V and 2 bases from J; bases unmatched to any gene: 5. This CDR3 spans 15 amino acids. Germline V lookup: CDR1 SGHAT, CDR2 FQNNGV. The rearrangement uses TRBV11-2 and TRBJ1-2; 10 bases line up with TRBD1. Material for sequencing was PBMCs. This receptor was identified in a woman under 30 in good health and CMV-seronegative. CDR3 coding DNA: TGTGCCAGCAGCGGGGGGACAGGGGACAACTATGGCTACACCTTC. Translated: CASSGGTGDNYGYTF.